These 5 T cell receptor beta chains came from one sample sequenced in a study of PD-1 blockade in classical Hodgkin lymphoma. Only in-frame clones appear in the TCRdb table, and some are missing; sequencing was by immunoSEQ multiplex PCR. The table lists 40,000 to 55,000 clones, around 80% of them singletons. The time point: cycle 4 day 1 (C4D1), after five to seven weeks of nivolumab. Every patient was affected by relapse after autologous stem cell transplantation, while exposure to brentuximab vedotin was not uniform. The specimen was peripheral blood mononuclear cells (PBMCs), collected before the fourth cycle of nivolumab. The receptors originated from a human donor with classical Hodgkin lymphoma.

This clone was observed a handful of times. The chain uses TRBV6-5 and TRBJ2-1; D remains unclear. Between the trimmed V and J ends, which lost 6 bases and 5 bases, there was a span of 17 bases. CDR1 is MNHEY, CDR2 SVGAGI, per germline. The CDR3 length is 15 residues. The CDR3 DNA is TGTGCCAGCAGCCGAAGCTGGTTCACTAACAATGAGCAGTTCTTC. It specifies CASSRSWFTNNEQFF.

This clone has more than one count but fewer than ten. The rearrangement links TRBV7-3 to TRBJ2-1; D is unresolved. Trimming removed 6 bases at V and 0 bases at J, with 12 bases between. The CDR3 runs to 15 residues. Germline V lookup: CDR1 SGHTA, CDR2 FQGTGA. CDR3 sequence: CASSPSRSSYNEQFF. CDR3 coding DNA: TGTGCCAGCAGTCCCTCGCGAAGCTCCTACAATGAGCAGTTCTTC.

The J gene is TRBJ1-6, the V gene TRBV30; D might be TRBD1 (6 bases). The germline CDR1 and CDR2 sequences are GTSNPN and SVGIG (reference sequence). V gave up 4 bases and J gave up 7 bases, with 17 bases separating them. The CDR3 has 15 amino acids. CDR3 in DNA: TGTGCCTGGAACGGAGCGGGGGCTGTGAATTCACCCCTCCACTTT. Protein sequence: CAWNGAGAVNSPLHF.

V usage is TRBV7-9 and J usage is TRBJ1-2; D unresolved. V was trimmed by 5 bases and J by 5 bases, leaving 12 bases between them. This CDR3 contains 13 residues. CDR1 and CDR2 from the germline V gene are SEHNR and FQNEAQ (reference sequence). CDR3 sequence (DNA): TGTGCCAGCAGCACCGGACCGGGGTATGGCTACACCTTC. This translates into CASSTGPGYGYTF.

The chain has TRBV2 and TRBJ2-5, with 8 bases that match TRBD1. J was trimmed by 4 bases and V by 6 bases; bases with no gene match: 1. The CDR3 extends over 12 amino acids. Germline-derived CDR1 and CDR2 are SNHLY and FYNNEI. CDR3 region: CASRDRAETQYF. The CDR3 DNA follows: TGTGCCAGCAGGGACAGGGCAGAGACCCAGTACTTC.